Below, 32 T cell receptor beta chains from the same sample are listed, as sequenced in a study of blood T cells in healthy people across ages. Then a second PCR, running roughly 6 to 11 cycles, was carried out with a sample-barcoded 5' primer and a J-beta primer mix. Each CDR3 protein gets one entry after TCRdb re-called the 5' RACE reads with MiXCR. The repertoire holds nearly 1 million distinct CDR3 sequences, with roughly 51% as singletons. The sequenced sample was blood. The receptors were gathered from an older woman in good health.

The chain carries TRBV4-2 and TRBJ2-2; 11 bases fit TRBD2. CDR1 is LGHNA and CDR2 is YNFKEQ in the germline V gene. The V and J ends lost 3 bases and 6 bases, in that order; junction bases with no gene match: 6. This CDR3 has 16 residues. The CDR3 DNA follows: TGTGCCAGCAGCCACAACCTAGCGGGAGGTTCCGGGGAGCTGTTTTTT. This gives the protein CASSHNLAGGSGELFF.

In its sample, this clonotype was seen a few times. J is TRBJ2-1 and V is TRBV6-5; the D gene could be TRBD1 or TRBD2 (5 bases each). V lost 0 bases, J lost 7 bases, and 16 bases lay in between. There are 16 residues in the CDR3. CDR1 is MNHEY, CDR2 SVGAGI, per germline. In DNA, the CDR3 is TGTGCCAGCAGTTACTCGATTGTAGCGAGACAGAATGAGCAGTTCTTC. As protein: CASSYSIVARQNEQFF.

DNA for the CDR3: TGCAGCGTCGTCGGCTGGCGGGGAGAGACCCAGTACTTC. Translation: CSVVGWRGETQYF. The chain uses TRBV29-1 and TRBJ2-5; D possibly corresponds to TRBD2 (6 bases). V gave up 6 bases and J gave up 4 bases, with 15 bases separating them. CDR1 is SQVTM and CDR2 is ANQGSEA in the germline V gene. This CDR3 has 13 amino acids.

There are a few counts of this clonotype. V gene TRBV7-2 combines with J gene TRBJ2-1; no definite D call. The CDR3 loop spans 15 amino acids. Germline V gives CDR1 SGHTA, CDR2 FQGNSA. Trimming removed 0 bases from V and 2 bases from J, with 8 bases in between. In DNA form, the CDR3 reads TGTGCCAGCAGCTTAGCGCTAGGGCCCTACAATGAGCAGTTCTTC. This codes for CASSLALGPYNEQFF.

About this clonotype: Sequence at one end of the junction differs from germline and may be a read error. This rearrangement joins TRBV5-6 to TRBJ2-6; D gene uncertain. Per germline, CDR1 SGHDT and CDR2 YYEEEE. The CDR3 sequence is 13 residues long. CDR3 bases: TGTGCCAGTAGCTTCTTTGGGGCCAACGTCCTGACTTTC. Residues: CASSFFGANVLTF.

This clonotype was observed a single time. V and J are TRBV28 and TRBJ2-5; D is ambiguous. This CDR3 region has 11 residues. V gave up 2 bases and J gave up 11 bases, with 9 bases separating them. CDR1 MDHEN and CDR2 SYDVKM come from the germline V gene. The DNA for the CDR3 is TGTGCCAGCAGTTTAATCCAGGAGCAGTACTTC. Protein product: CASSLIQEQYF.

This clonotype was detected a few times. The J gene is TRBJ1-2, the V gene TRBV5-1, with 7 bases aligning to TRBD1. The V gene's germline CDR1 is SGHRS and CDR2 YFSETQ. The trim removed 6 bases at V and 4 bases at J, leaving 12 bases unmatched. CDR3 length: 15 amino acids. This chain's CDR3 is CASTIGRDRFYGYTF. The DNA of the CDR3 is TGCGCCAGCACCATTGGCCGGGACAGATTCTATGGCTACACCTTC.

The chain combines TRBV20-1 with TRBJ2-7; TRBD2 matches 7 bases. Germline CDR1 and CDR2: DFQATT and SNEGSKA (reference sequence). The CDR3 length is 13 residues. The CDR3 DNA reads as TGCAGCGCACCCAAGGCGGGAGTAGGGGAGCAGTACTTC. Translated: CSAPKAGVGEQYF.

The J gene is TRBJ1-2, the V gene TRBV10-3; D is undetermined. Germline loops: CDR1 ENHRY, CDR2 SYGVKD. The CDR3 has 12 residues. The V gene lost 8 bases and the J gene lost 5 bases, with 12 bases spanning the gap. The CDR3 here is CAIGGVGYGYTF. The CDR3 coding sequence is TGTGCCATCGGCGGCGTGGGGTATGGCTACACCTTC.

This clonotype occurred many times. The CDR3 nucleotides are TGTGCCAGCAGCCAAGATCGCGGCGACACTACTAGCACAGATACGCAGTATTTT. The encoded protein is CASSQDRGDTTSTDTQYF. The chain joins TRBV3-1 to TRBJ2-3, with no clear D. This CDR3 spans 18 amino acids. V was shortened by 0 bases and J by 0 bases, with 16 bases between the two germline ends. Germline V gives CDR1 LGHDT, CDR2 YNNKEL (reference sequence).

The CDR3 DNA is TGTGCCAGCAGCTTAGGGCAGGGGGCCAGCACAGATACGCAGTATTTT. It yields the protein CASSLGQGASTDTQYF. V gene TRBV7-9 combines with J gene TRBJ2-3; TRBD1 agrees at 8 bases. V dropped 1 base and J dropped 0; count of bases not matched to a gene: 3. The CDR3 runs to 16 residues. Germline V lookup: CDR1 SEHNR, CDR2 FQNEAQ (reference sequence).

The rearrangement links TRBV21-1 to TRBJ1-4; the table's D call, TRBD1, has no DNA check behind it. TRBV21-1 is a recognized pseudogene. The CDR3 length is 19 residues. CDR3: CASSKDKTGGWFFYEKLFF. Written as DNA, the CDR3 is TGTGCCAGCAGCAAAGATAAGACAGGGGGATGGTTCTTTTATGAAAAACTGTTTTTT.

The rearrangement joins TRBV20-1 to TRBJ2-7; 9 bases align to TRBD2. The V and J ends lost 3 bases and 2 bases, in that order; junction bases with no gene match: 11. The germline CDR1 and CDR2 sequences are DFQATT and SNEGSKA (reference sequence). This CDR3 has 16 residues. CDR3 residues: CSASSGLAGITYEQYF. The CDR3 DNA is TGCAGTGCTAGCTCCGGGCTAGCGGGGATCACCTACGAGCAGTACTTC.

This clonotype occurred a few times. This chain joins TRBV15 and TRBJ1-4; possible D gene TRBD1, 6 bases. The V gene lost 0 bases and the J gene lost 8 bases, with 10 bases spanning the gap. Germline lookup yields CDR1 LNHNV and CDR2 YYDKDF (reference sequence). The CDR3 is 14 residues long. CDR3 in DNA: TGTGCCACCAGCAGAGATCGAGGGGGGGAAAAACTGTTTTTT. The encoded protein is CATSRDRGGEKLFF.

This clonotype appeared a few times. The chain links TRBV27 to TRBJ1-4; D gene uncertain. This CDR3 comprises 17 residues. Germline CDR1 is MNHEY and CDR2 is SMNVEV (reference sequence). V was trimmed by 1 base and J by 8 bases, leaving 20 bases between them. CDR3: CASSLLGVRGQGEKLFF. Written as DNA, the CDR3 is TGTGCCAGCAGTTTATTGGGAGTCCGGGGTCAAGGCGAAAAACTGTTTTTT.

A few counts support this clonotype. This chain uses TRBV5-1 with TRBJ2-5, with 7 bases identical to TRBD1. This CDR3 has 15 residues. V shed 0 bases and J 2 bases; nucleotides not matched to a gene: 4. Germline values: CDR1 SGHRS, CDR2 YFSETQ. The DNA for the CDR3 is TGCGCCAGCAGCTTGGGGACAGGTTTTCAAGAGACCCAGTACTTC. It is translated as CASSLGTGFQETQYF.

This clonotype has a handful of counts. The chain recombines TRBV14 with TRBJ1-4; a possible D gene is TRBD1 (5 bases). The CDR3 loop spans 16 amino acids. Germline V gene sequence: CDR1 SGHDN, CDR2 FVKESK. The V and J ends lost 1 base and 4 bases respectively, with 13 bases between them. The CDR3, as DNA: TGTGCCAGCAGCCAAGCCCGGGGACTTCTTAATGAAAAACTGTTTTTT. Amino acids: CASSQARGLLNEKLFF.

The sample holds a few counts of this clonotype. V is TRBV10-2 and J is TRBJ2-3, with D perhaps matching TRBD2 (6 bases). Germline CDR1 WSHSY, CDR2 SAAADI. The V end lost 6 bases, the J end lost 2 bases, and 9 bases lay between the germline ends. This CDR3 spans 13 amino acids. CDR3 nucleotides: TGCGCCAGCAGAACGGGGGTCACAGATACGCAGTATTTT. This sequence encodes CASRTGVTDTQYF.

The CDR3 nucleotides read TGTGCCAGCAGCTTAGGTATTCGCAATCAGCCCCAGCATTTT. Translation gives CASSLGIRNQPQHF. The rearrangement links TRBV7-2 to TRBJ1-5; D is unresolved. V lost 1 base, J lost 2 bases, and 6 bases lay in between. Germline CDR1 reads SGHTA; CDR2 reads FQGNSA. CDR3 size: 14 residues. Together with reference TRBV7-2 and TRBJ1-5, the CDR3 gives the full variable domain: GAGVSQSPSNKVTEKGKDVELRCDPISGHTALYWYRQSLGQGLEFLIYFQGNSAPDKSGLPSDRFSAERTGGSVSTLTIQRTQQEDSAVYLCASSLGIRNQPQHFGDGTRLSIL.

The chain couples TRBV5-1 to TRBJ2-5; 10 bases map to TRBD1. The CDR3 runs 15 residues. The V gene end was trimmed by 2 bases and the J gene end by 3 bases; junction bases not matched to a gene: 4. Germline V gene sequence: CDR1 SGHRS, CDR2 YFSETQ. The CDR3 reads CASSFDRGLEETQYF. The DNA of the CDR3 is TGCGCCAGCAGCTTCGACAGGGGGCTCGAAGAGACCCAGTACTTC.

The CDR3 reads CASKGTGATQETQYF. The CDR3 DNA follows: TGTGCCAGCAAGGGAACAGGGGCGACCCAAGAGACCCAGTACTTC. The chain recombines TRBV6-1 with TRBJ2-5; TRBD1 matches 7 bases. The CDR3 runs to 15 residues. Germline loops: CDR1 MNHNS, CDR2 SASEGT. V was pared by 7 bases and J by 1 base, with 9 bases of the junction left unmatched.

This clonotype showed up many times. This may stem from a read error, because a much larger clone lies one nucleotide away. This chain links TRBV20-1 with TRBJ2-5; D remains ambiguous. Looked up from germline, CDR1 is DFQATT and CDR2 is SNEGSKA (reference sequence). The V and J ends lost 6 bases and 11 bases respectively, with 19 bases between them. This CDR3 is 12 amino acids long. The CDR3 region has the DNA TGCAGTGCCCCTATCCGTCGGAATGAGCAGTACTTC. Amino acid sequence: CSAPIRRNEQYF.

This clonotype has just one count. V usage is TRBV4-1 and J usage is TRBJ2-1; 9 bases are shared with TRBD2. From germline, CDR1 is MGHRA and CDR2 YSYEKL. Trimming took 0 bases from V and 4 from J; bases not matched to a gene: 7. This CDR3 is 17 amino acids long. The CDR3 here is CASSQDSASGKYNEQFF. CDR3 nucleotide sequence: TGCGCCAGCAGCCAAGATTCGGCTAGCGGGAAATACAATGAGCAGTTCTTC.

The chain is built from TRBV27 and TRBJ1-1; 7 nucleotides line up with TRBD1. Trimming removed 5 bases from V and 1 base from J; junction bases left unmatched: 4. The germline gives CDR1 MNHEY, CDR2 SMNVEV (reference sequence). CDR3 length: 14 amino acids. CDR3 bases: TGTGCCAGCAGTCGACAGGGATCGAACACTGAAGCTTTCTTT. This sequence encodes CASSRQGSNTEAFF.

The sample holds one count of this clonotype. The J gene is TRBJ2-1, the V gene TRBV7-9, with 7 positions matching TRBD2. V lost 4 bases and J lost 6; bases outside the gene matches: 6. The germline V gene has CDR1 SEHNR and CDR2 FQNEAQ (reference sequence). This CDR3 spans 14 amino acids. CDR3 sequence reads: CASSYGLGLNEQFF. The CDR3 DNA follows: TGTGCCAGCAGCTACGGACTAGGCCTCAATGAGCAGTTCTTC.

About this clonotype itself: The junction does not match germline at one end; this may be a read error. In nucleotides, the CDR3 is TGTGCCACCAAGGCAGGGGGCGAGAATCAACCCCAGCATTTT. Its protein product is CATKAGGENQPQHF. The V and J genes are TRBV24-1 and TRBJ1-5, with TRBD1 matching 8 bases. The CDR3 is 14 amino acids. Germline CDR1 is KGHDR and CDR2 is SFDVKD.

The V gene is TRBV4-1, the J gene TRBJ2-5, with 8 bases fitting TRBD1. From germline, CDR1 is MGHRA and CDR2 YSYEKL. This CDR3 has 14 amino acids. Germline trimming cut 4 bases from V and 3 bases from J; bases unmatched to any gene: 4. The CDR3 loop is CASSPTTGEETQYF. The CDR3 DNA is TGCGCCAGCAGCCCAACGACAGGGGAAGAGACCCAGTACTTC.

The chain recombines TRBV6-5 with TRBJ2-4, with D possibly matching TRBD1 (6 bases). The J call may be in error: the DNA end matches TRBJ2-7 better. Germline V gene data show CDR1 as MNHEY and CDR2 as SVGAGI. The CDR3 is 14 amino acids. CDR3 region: CASSSGHLIYEQYF. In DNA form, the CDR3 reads TGTGCCAGCAGCTCGGGACACTTGATCTACGAGCAGTACTTC.

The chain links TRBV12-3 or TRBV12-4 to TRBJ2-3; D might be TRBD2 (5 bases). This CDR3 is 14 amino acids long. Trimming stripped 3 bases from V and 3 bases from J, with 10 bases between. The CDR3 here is CASSFSGRTDTQYF. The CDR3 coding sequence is TGTGCCAGCAGTTTCAGCGGAAGGACAGATACGCAGTATTTT.

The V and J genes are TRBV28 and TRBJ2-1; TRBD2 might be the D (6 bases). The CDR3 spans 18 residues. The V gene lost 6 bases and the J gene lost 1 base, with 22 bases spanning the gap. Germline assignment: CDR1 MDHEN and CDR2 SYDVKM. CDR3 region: CASRAPVYMGGSYNEQFF. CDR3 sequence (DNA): TGTGCCAGCAGAGCCCCTGTTTACATGGGAGGTTCCTACAATGAGCAGTTCTTC.

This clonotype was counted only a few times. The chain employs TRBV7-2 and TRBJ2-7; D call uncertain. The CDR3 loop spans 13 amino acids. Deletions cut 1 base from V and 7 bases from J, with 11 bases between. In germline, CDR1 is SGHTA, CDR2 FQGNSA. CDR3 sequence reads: CASSLEVGREQYF. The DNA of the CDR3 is TGTGCCAGCAGCTTAGAGGTAGGGCGTGAGCAGTACTTC.

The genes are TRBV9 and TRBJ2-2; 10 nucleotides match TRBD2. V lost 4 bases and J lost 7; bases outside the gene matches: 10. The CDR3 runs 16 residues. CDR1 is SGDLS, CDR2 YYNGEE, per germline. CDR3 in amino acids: CASSPLSGRAGGELFF. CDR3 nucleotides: TGTGCCAGCAGCCCCCTCAGCGGGAGGGCCGGCGGGGAGCTGTTTTTT.